This T cell receptor (beta chain) is drawn from a study of Graves' ophthalmopathy and Graves' hyperthyroidism. General study points: Most expanded thyroid clonotypes above 0.001 frequency also appeared in blood. At about 69% sensitivity and 72.22% specificity, the model predicted progression of the ophthalmopathy. Built on 13 signatures, a model told ophthalmopathy apart from stable hyperthyroidism with approximately 88% sensitivity and 70% to 82% specificity.

This clonotype was picked up many times. The target antigen is unknown. V lost 5 bases to trimming and J lost 7 bases, with 9 bases between them. This CDR3 has 12 residues. Germline lookup yields CDR1 SGHVS and CDR2 FQNEAQ. Isolation of PBMCs was performed using about 9.9 ml of fresh peripheral blood. RNA served as the template for amplifying TCR beta CDR3 regions. In the first round, RT-PCR was carried out with HTBI primers, and a multiplex PCR formed the second round. In TCRdb, the multiplex PCR reads were re-called with MiXCR into one record per CDR3 protein. The top ten hold 8% to 9.5% of the sample, which has 150,000 to 200,000 distinct CDR3 sequences, roughly two fifths seen once.

The clonotype comes from a man aged 25 to 40 with Graves' ophthalmopathy. J is TRBJ1-5 and V is TRBV7-8, with D possibly TRBD1 on 5 matching bases. Sequenced: peripheral blood. CDR3 residues: CASSRRQQPQHF. CDR3 coding DNA: TGTGCCAGCAGCCGACGACAGCAGCCCCAGCATTTT.